This TCR beta chain was found in a study of CD8 T cells in Susac syndrome. This CDR3 is 12 amino acids long. V was cut by 2 bases and J by 4 bases, with 3 bases left in between. Looked up from germline, CDR1 is SGHDN and CDR2 is FVKESK. RNA totalling roughly 0.45 to 1 ug underwent reverse transcription with random hexamers. TCRdb re-derived calls from the immunoSEQ multiplex PCR reads in MiXCR, one entry per CDR3 protein. The sample has roughly 150,000 distinct CDR3 sequences, around 93% seen once. This TCR derives from a human donor with Susac syndrome. Sequenced sample: CD8+ T cells from PBMCs. This chain joins TRBV14 and TRBJ1-3; no definite D call. This CDR3 is CASSQLGNTIYF. The CDR3 coding sequence is TGTGCCAGCAGCCAACTAGGAAACACCATATATTTT.